This is a list of T cell receptor beta chains from one sample in a study of T cells after somatic rescue of genetic block. Data came from immunoSEQ multiplex PCR; TCRdb stores just in-frame clones and leaves some out. The sample carries roughly 71,000 clones, approximately 91% recorded once. Sequencing was done on a sample of peripheral blood mononuclear cells (PBMCs). These receptors all come from a man aged 25 to 40. Both conserved end residues are part of each CDR3. Each record gives: CDR3 protein, V gene, clone size, D gene, J gene. A D gene is named only where the DNA matches it firmly. Not all rows give a size; the values are once, few, many and, for expanded clones, a class.

cdr3_aa: CASSYSVNTEAFF; v_call: TRBV6-5; clone_size: NA; d_call: NA; j_call: TRBJ1-1
cdr3_aa: CASRTGLAGGNEQFF; v_call: TRBV6-6; clone_size: NA; d_call: TRBD2; j_call: TRBJ2-1
cdr3_aa: CASSFDRGGEQFF; v_call: TRBV27; clone_size: NA; d_call: TRBD1; j_call: TRBJ2-1
cdr3_aa: CASRADSFYGYTF; v_call: TRBV5-6; clone_size: NA; d_call: NA; j_call: TRBJ1-2
cdr3_aa: CASSPSWSTSNQPQHF; v_call: TRBV19; clone_size: once; d_call: NA; j_call: TRBJ1-5
cdr3_aa: CASTTSGRVPYEQYF; v_call: TRBV2; clone_size: NA; d_call: NA; j_call: TRBJ2-7
cdr3_aa: CASSLTYSAGASTDTQYF; v_call: TRBV7-2; clone_size: NA; d_call: TRBD2; j_call: TRBJ2-3
cdr3_aa: CAISENSEGETQYF; v_call: TRBV10-3; clone_size: NA; d_call: NA; j_call: TRBJ2-5
cdr3_aa: CASSLTSGGQETQYF; v_call: TRBV28; clone_size: NA; d_call: TRBD2; j_call: TRBJ2-5
cdr3_aa: CASSPDSQETQYF; v_call: TRBV18; clone_size: NA; d_call: NA; j_call: TRBJ2-5
cdr3_aa: CASSLSPGVSEQFF; v_call: TRBV7-2; clone_size: NA; d_call: NA; j_call: TRBJ2-1